This T cell receptor (beta chain) is from a study of blood T cell repertoires in COVID-19. Across the study: Nucleic acid was either cDNA or gDNA, and it came from T cells, B-cell-depleted T cells, or PBMCs.

V was pared by 4 bases and J by 1 base, with 11 bases between. The germline gives CDR1 LGHDT, CDR2 YNNKEL (reference sequence). The CDR3 loop spans 14 amino acids. Only a few counts were recorded for this clone. Under the authors' procedure: The authors estimated nucleated cell counts from reference gene primer amplification. Profiled with immunoSEQ multiplex PCR; TCRdb holds only in-frame clones, not every one. That table is the source of V, J and clone size, and D and trimming were worked out from the DNA. The sample has about 170,000 clones, more than 75% seen once; the top ten hold approximately 4%.

The source material was peripheral blood. V usage is TRBV3-1 (or the pseudogene TRBV3-2) and J usage is TRBJ2-7; D uncertain. The receptor was isolated from a man between 18 and 29 years old with active or convalescent COVID-19. The CDR3 bases are TGTGCCAGCAGCCCTTCCTGGGCTTCCTACGAGCAGTACTTC. Translating it yields CASSPSWASYEQYF.